The 5 T cell receptor beta chains below all came from one sample that was sequenced in a study of CD8+ T cells in alopecia areata. The sequencing template was cDNA reverse transcribed from extracted RNA. The table came from immunoSEQ multiplex PCR; TCRdb's copy has only in-frame clones and leaves some out. Among 150,000 to 250,000 clones, 58% were seen once, and the ten largest hold 5.5%. The treatment denotes: oral pan-JAK inhibitor, 5-10 mg twice daily. The sequences come from CD4+ T cells sorted from blood, collected at week 24, from a patient treated with tofacitinib. Receptors were obtained from a human donor with alopecia areata.

The chain links TRBV28 to TRBJ2-1; 9 nucleotides align to TRBD2. Per the germline V gene, CDR1 is MDHEN and CDR2 is SYDVKM. This CDR3 region has 14 residues. The trim removed 5 bases at V and 8 bases at J, leaving 7 bases unmatched. The CDR3 sequence is CASSPPGLAYEQFF. In DNA form, the CDR3 reads TGTGCCAGCAGTCCTCCGGGACTAGCCTATGAGCAGTTCTTC.

The V and J genes are TRBV19 and TRBJ1-2, with 9 bases that match TRBD1. Germline CDR1 reads LNHDA; CDR2 reads SQIVND (reference sequence). Trimming cost V 3 bases and J 4 bases; bases outside gene matches: 6. The CDR3 runs to 15 residues. The CDR3 loop reads CASSMGQGNTYGYTF. The CDR3 region has the DNA TGTGCCAGTAGTATGGGACAGGGAAACACCTATGGCTACACCTTC.

The table lists this clone with a few counts. The rearrangement links TRBV29-1 to TRBJ2-2; TRBD2 agrees at 7 bases. The CDR3 extends over 14 amino acids. V was pared by 7 bases and J by 5 bases, with 10 bases of the junction left unmatched. Germline V gene lookup returns CDR1 SQVTM and CDR2 ANQGSEA. CDR3 residues: CSADPGRGTGELFF. The CDR3 nucleotides are TGCAGCGCAGACCCAGGGAGGGGAACCGGGGAGCTGTTTTTT.

The V and J genes are TRBV7-6 and TRBJ1-1; 9 bases agree with TRBD1. Germline V CDR1 and CDR2: SGHVS, FNYEAQ. The CDR3 is 16 residues long. V trimming: 1 base; J trimming: 3 bases; junction bases outside the gene matches: 6. The CDR3 spells CASSLEGQGRDTEAFF. CDR3 coding DNA: TGTGCCAGCAGCTTAGAGGGACAGGGTAGGGACACTGAAGCTTTCTTT.

This clone was picked up a small number of times. The chain is built from TRBV13 and TRBJ2-7; 8 bases match TRBD1. With 7 bases clipped from V and 7 bases from J, the junction kept 9 bases outside the gene matches. Germline V gives CDR1 PRHDT, CDR2 FYEKMQ (reference sequence). This CDR3 has 13 amino acids. In DNA, the CDR3 is TGTGCCAGCAAGGGGACAGGAGTTCTGGAGCAGTACTTC. Translating it yields CASKGTGVLEQYF.